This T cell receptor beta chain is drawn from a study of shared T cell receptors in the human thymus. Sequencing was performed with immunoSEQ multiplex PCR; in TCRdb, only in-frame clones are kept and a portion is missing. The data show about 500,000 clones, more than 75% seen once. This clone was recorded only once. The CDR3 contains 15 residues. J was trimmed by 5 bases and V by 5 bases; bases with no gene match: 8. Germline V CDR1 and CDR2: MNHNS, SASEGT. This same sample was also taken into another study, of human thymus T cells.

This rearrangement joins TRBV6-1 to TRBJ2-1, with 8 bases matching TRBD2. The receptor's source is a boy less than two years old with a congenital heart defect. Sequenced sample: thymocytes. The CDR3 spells CASSKPGLVNNEQFF. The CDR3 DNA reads TGTGCCAGCAGTAAACCGGGACTAGTCAACAATGAGCAGTTCTTC.